The 30 T cell receptor beta chains below were found in one sample sequenced in a study of blood T cell repertoires in COVID-19. Sequencing was performed with immunoSEQ multiplex PCR; in TCRdb, only in-frame clones are kept and a portion is missing. The table lists 200,000 to 300,000 clones, 86% of them singletons. Sequencing was carried out using peripheral blood. The source of these receptors is a man younger than 40 with active or convalescent COVID-19.

The table lists this clone with a count of one. The rearrangement uses TRBV7-9 and TRBJ1-6; D remains unclear. The CDR3 runs to 15 residues. The germline gives CDR1 SEHNR, CDR2 FQNEAQ (reference sequence). V shed 3 bases and J shed 10 bases, with 16 bases lying between them. CDR3 DNA: TGTGCCAGCAGCTTTCGACTCTTTTTTGACTCACCCCTCCACTTT. It is translated as CASSFRLFFDSPLHF.

The gene calls are TRBV5-1 and TRBJ1-2; D gene uncertain. V was trimmed by 1 base and J by 7 bases, leaving 14 bases between them. CDR3 length: 14 amino acids. Germline V CDR1 and CDR2: SGHRS, YFSETQ. CDR3 DNA sequence: TGCGCCAGCAGCTTGTATGGGGAGTTCGGTGGCTACACCTTC. Residues: CASSLYGEFGGYTF.

The chain uses TRBV7-2 and TRBJ1-1, with a tentative D call TRBD1 (5 bases). Germline V CDR1 and CDR2: SGHTA, FQGNSA. Trimming took off 5 bases at V and 4 bases at J, with 11 bases between the two ends. The CDR3 is 13 residues long. Here the CDR3 reads CASSQGQTTEAFF. The CDR3 nucleotides read TGTGCCAGCAGCCAGGGCCAGACCACTGAAGCTTTCTTT. The whole variable domain, filled in from reference TRBV7-2 and TRBJ1-1, reads GAGVSQSPSNKVTEKGKDVELRCDPISGHTALYWYRQSLGQGLEFLIYFQGNSAPDKSGLPSDRFSAERTGGSVSTLTIQRTQQEDSAVYLCASSQGQTTEAFFGQGTRLTVV.

This chain uses TRBV9 with TRBJ2-1; D is uncertain. The V gene's germline CDR1 is SGDLS and CDR2 YYNGEE. With 3 bases removed from V and 0 bases from J, the gap between germline ends came to 10 bases. CDR3 length: 15 residues. CDR3 amino acids: CASSEENSSYNEQFF. CDR3 sequence (DNA): TGTGCCAGCAGCGAGGAGAATAGCTCCTACAATGAGCAGTTCTTC.

The V and J genes are TRBV11-1 and TRBJ2-3, with D perhaps TRBD2 (5 bases). Trimming left V 5 bases short and J 3 bases short, with 18 bases between. Germline V gene lookup returns CDR1 SGHAT and CDR2 FQDESV (reference sequence). The CDR3 consists of 16 residues. For the CDR3, the DNA is TGTGCCAGCAGCCTGGACGGAGGTCTACGTACAGATACGCAGTATTTT. Protein product: CASSLDGGLRTDTQYF.

The chain carries TRBV7-2 and TRBJ1-2; TRBD1 is a possible D gene (5 bases). The CDR3 has 14 residues. Germline V gene data show CDR1 as SGHTA and CDR2 as FQGNSA. With 1 base removed from V and 6 bases from J, the gap between germline ends came to 12 bases. The CDR3 nucleotides read TGTGCCAGCAGCTTAGACAGGAACTACGATGGCTACACCTTC. It encodes CASSLDRNYDGYTF.

CDR3 amino acids: CASSGTGGGNEQFF. The CDR3 bases are TGTGCCAGCAGCGGTACAGGGGGCGGCAATGAGCAGTTCTTC. This sequence joins TRBV9 and TRBJ2-1; 9 nucleotides line up with TRBD1. The CDR3 has 14 amino acids. The germline CDR1 and CDR2 sequences are SGDLS and YYNGEE. V lost 3 bases to trimming and J lost 6 bases; unmatched junction nucleotides: 4.

This chain uses TRBV4-1 with TRBJ2-5, with 7 bases identical to TRBD1. Germline lookup yields CDR1 MGHRA and CDR2 YSYEKL. The CDR3 is made up of 16 amino acids. With 2 bases clipped from V and 3 bases from J, the junction kept 9 bases outside the gene matches. CDR3 amino acids: CASSQRTSGTEETQYF. The CDR3 DNA reads TGCGCCAGCAGCCAACGAACCTCCGGGACAGAAGAGACCCAGTACTTC.

This clone has a handful of counts. The V call is TRBV5-1, the J call TRBJ2-5; a weak D match, TRBD1 (6 bases). Trimming left V 4 bases short and J 0 bases short, with 16 bases between. Germline lookup yields CDR1 SGHRS and CDR2 YFSETQ. The CDR3 runs to 16 residues. In DNA form, the CDR3 reads TGCGCCAGCAGCAGGGGGACAAGAGACTACCAAGAGACCCAGTACTTC. It codes for CASSRGTRDYQETQYF.

The sample holds one count of this clone. The gene calls are TRBV12-5 and TRBJ2-7; 8 bases agree with TRBD1. V gave up 4 bases and J gave up 5 bases; unmatched junction bases: 10. This CDR3 spans 15 amino acids. Looked up from germline, CDR1 is LGHNT and CDR2 is FRNRAP. CDR3 nucleotide sequence: TGTGCTAGTGGTTCGCCGCAGGGGGCAGGCCACGAGCAGTACTTC. It yields the protein CASGSPQGAGHEQYF.

Turning to this clone: At one end, the junction sequence differs from germline, possibly due to a read error. The rearrangement links TRBV19 to TRBJ2-2, with 11 bases that match TRBD1. The germline V gene has CDR1 LNHDA and CDR2 SQIVND (reference sequence). This CDR3 has 18 residues. The CDR3 DNA reads TGTGCCAGTAGTATCTGGACAGGGGGCGCGAGGAACGCCGGGGAGCTGTTTTTT. It yields the protein CASSIWTGGARNAGELFF. Looking up the rest from reference TRBV19 and TRBJ2-2 gives the full variable domain: DGGITQSPKYLFRKEGQNVTLSCEQNLNHDAMYWYRQDPGQGLRLIYYSQIVNDFQKGDIAEGYSVSREKKESFPLTVTSAQKNPTAFYLCASSIWTGGARNAGELFFGEGSRLTVL.

The J gene is TRBJ2-1, the V gene TRBV6-5; 8 bases match TRBD1. The CDR3 is 15 amino acids. With V trimmed by 2 bases and J by 10 bases, 10 bases remained unmatched. The germline CDR1 and CDR2 sequences are MNHEY and SVGAGI. The CDR3 loop reads CASSYGQGFRKEQFF. DNA of the CDR3: TGTGCCAGCAGTTACGGACAGGGTTTTCGTAAGGAGCAGTTCTTC.

The chain joins TRBV7-8 to TRBJ1-2; tentative D call: TRBD1 (5 bases). V lost 6 bases to trimming and J lost 8 bases, with 19 bases between them. Germline V lookup: CDR1 SGHVS, CDR2 FQNEAQ. The CDR3 spans 14 residues. The CDR3 DNA sequence: TGTGCCAGCAGTCCAGTCCGGGGGGTGAAGGGCTACACCTTC. This codes for CASSPVRGVKGYTF.

V and J are TRBV6-6 and TRBJ1-2; D ambiguous. V lost 8 bases and J 4 bases, leaving 14 bases between the germline ends. The CDR3 consists of 13 residues. Germline CDR1 is MNHNY and CDR2 is SVGAGI (reference sequence). The DNA of the CDR3 is TGTGCCAGCCAGGAGGGTTTGAGCTATGGCTACACCTTC. Its protein is CASQEGLSYGYTF.

The chain joins TRBV27 to TRBJ1-3; weak D call: TRBD1 (6 bases). CDR3 length: 15 residues. CDR1 is MNHEY, CDR2 SMNVEV, per germline (reference sequence). V was shortened by 2 bases and J by 3 bases, with 11 bases between the two germline ends. The CDR3 loop reads CASSLQGKGGNTIYF. The CDR3 coding sequence is TGTGCCAGCAGTTTACAGGGGAAAGGTGGAAACACCATATATTTT.

The chain carries TRBV7-3 and TRBJ2-3; no firm D call. V dropped 1 base and J dropped 3 bases, with 8 bases sitting between them. Germline values: CDR1 SGHTA, CDR2 FQGTGA. The CDR3 contains 14 residues. As DNA, the CDR3 is TGTGCCAGCAGCTTAAGTCAGCGAACAGATACGCAGTATTTT. Its translation is CASSLSQRTDTQYF.

The chain employs TRBV13 and TRBJ1-2, with 8 bases lining up with TRBD1. CDR3 length equals 15 residues. Looked up from germline, CDR1 is PRHDT and CDR2 is FYEKMQ (reference sequence). Germline trimming cut 5 bases from V and 6 bases from J; bases unmatched to any gene: 11. The CDR3 protein is CASSPSSDRVDGYTF. CDR3 DNA sequence: TGTGCCAGCAGCCCTTCGTCGGACAGGGTCGATGGCTACACCTTC.

The rearrangement joins TRBV6-1 to TRBJ1-2, with unresolved D. Germline CDR1 MNHNS, CDR2 SASEGT. The CDR3 loop spans 14 amino acids. V lost 2 bases and J 7 bases, leaving 14 bases between the germline ends. The CDR3 protein is CASSETVGGFGYTF. CDR3 nucleotide sequence: TGTGCCAGCAGTGAAACAGTAGGTGGCTTTGGCTACACCTTC.

The chain combines TRBV19 with TRBJ2-3, with D tentatively TRBD2 (6 bases). Trimming took 6 bases from V and 4 from J, leaving 11 bases between them. Germline-derived CDR1 and CDR2 are LNHDA and SQIVND (reference sequence). The CDR3 runs to 13 residues. This CDR3 is CASRGGRSDTQYF. CDR3 bases: TGTGCCAGTAGGGGGGGAAGGTCAGATACGCAGTATTTT.

This sequence joins TRBV27 and TRBJ1-1, with TRBD1 as a possible D gene (5 bases). This CDR3 has 13 amino acids. Trimming removed 4 bases from V and 4 bases from J, with 10 bases in between. Germline V gene lookup returns CDR1 MNHEY and CDR2 SMNVEV (reference sequence). CDR3 loop: CASSWGGSTEAFF. The CDR3 DNA sequence: TGTGCCAGCAGTTGGGGGGGTTCCACTGAAGCTTTCTTT.

V and J are TRBV14 and TRBJ1-2; possible D gene TRBD1, 6 bases. V gave up 4 bases and J gave up 0 bases, with 18 bases separating them. Looked up from germline, CDR1 is SGHDN and CDR2 is FVKESK. The CDR3 consists of 17 residues. The CDR3 protein is CASSPRPLGHTNYGYTF. In DNA form, the CDR3 reads TGTGCCAGCAGCCCCCGGCCCTTGGGACACACTAACTATGGCTACACCTTC.

This sequence joins TRBV28 and TRBJ2-7; D call uncertain. There are 13 residues in the CDR3. V was cut by 2 bases and J by 1 base, with 6 bases left in between. Germline loops: CDR1 MDHEN, CDR2 SYDVKM. This CDR3 reads CASSLPSSYEQYF. The CDR3 DNA reads TGTGCCAGCAGTTTACCGAGTTCCTACGAGCAGTACTTC.

The rearrangement uses TRBV6-6 and TRBJ1-1; no definite D call. Trimming removed 2 bases at V and 4 bases at J, with 5 bases between. Germline assignment: CDR1 MNHNY and CDR2 SVGAGI (reference sequence). The CDR3 sequence is 12 residues long. DNA of the CDR3: TGTGCCAGCAGTTACGCGAGCACTGAAGCTTTCTTT. Its protein product is CASSYASTEAFF.

This sequence joins TRBV5-1 and TRBJ1-5; D perhaps matches TRBD1 (5 bases). Per germline, CDR1 SGHRS and CDR2 YFSETQ. V gave up 4 bases and J gave up 3 bases, with 14 bases separating them. The CDR3 is 15 residues long. In nucleotides, the CDR3 is TGCGCCAGCAGCGTGGGTCAGGGTTACAATCAGCCCCAGCATTTT. This codes for CASSVGQGYNQPQHF.

This sequence joins TRBV2 and TRBJ1-1; a weak D match, TRBD1 (6 bases). Germline CDR1 SNHLY, CDR2 FYNNEI. Trimming left V 1 base short and J 1 base short, with 7 bases between. This CDR3 has 14 residues. CDR3 amino acids: CASSEETGNTEAFF. In DNA, the CDR3 is TGTGCCAGCAGTGAAGAGACAGGGAACACTGAAGCTTTCTTT.

The V and J genes are TRBV7-2 and TRBJ2-1; 9 bases are a match to TRBD2. CDR3 length: 16 amino acids. J gave up 6 bases and V 2 bases, and 8 bases lay outside the gene matches. Germline V gene sequence: CDR1 SGHTA, CDR2 FQGNSA. This chain's CDR3 is CASSLWALAGFNEQFF. DNA for the CDR3: TGTGCCAGCAGCTTATGGGCACTAGCGGGTTTCAATGAGCAGTTCTTC. The full variable domain, in which reference TRBV7-2 and TRBJ2-1 provide the parts outside the CDR3, is GAGVSQSPSNKVTEKGKDVELRCDPISGHTALYWYRQSLGQGLEFLIYFQGNSAPDKSGLPSDRFSAERTGGSVSTLTIQRTQQEDSAVYLCASSLWALAGFNEQFFGPGTRLTVL.

This sequence joins TRBV11-2 and TRBJ2-3, with D maybe TRBD2 (6 bases). Trimming removed 7 bases from V and 2 bases from J, with 16 bases in between. Germline assignment: CDR1 SGHAT and CDR2 FQNNGV. The CDR3 contains 15 residues. The CDR3 spells CASNEFRGNTDTQYF. CDR3 bases: TGTGCCAGCAACGAATTTCGGGGGAACACAGATACGCAGTATTTT.

This CDR3 reads CASSHIAKREHNEQFF. CDR3 coding DNA: TGCGCCAGCAGCCACATAGCGAAGAGGGAACACAATGAGCAGTTCTTC. The chain employs TRBV5-1 and TRBJ2-1; possibly TRBD2 for D (5 bases). Germline V gene data show CDR1 as SGHRS and CDR2 as YFSETQ. This CDR3 spans 16 amino acids. V lost 4 bases, J lost 5 bases, and 19 bases lay in between.

The CDR3 protein is CASSKGGVFDTQYF. For the CDR3, the DNA is TGTGCCAGCAGCAAAGGAGGAGTTTTTGATACGCAGTATTTT. The chain recombines TRBV21-1 with TRBJ2-3; TRBD2, as called in the table, went unchecked against the DNA. TRBV21-1 is recorded as a pseudogene. The CDR3 is made up of 14 amino acids.

With regard to this clone: The germline gene is not matched at one end of the junction; a read error may be the cause. The J gene is TRBJ2-3, the V gene TRBV15, with D possibly matching TRBD2 (7 bases). This CDR3 has 13 residues. CDR1 LNHNV and CDR2 YYDKDF come from the germline V gene (reference sequence). CDR3 protein: CATRREGGLTQYF. The CDR3 nucleotides are TGTGCCACCAGAAGAGAGGGGGGGCTGACGCAGTATTTT.